This TCR beta chain originates from a study of control samples from healthy donors and cancer patients. Some clones are missing from TCRdb's copy, which holds only in-frame ones; the method was immunoSEQ multiplex PCR. The sample holds around 110,000 clones, 85% to 95% seen once. The junction had 3 bases not matched to a gene; V was cut back by 1 base and J by 4 bases. This CDR3 spans 15 amino acids. Germline V lookup: CDR1 SGHNT, CDR2 YYREEE (reference sequence). Sequencing was carried out using blood. The source of this sequence is a young man in good health. This chain uses TRBV5-4 with TRBJ2-5, with 11 bases fitting TRBD2. CDR3 in amino acids: CASSLLAGGRETQYF. The CDR3 DNA reads TGTGCCAGCAGCTTGTTAGCGGGGGGGCGAGAGACCCAGTACTTC.